This T cell receptor beta chain was sequenced for a study of cytotoxic CD8 clonotypes in ibrutinib-treated CLL. Whole-study context: After a median about eleven months on treatment (6 to 36), response samples were drawn. Study-level points and caveats: Clonality, elevated at ibrutinib response, dropped back toward baseline at progression.

Only in-frame clones appear in the TCRdb table, and some are missing; sequencing was by immunoSEQ multiplex PCR. Here the sample spans some 140,000 clones, approximately 90% being singletons. The CDR3 has 17 residues. Unmatched junction bases numbered 13, after V lost 3 bases and J lost 3 bases. Germline CDR1 reads MGHRA; CDR2 reads YSYEKL. Comments on this clone: The antigen is unknown.

This specimen was PBMCs, taken after 12 months of ibrutinib treatment. The receptor was isolated from a human donor with chronic lymphocytic leukemia. The chain has TRBV4-1 and TRBJ2-7; 8 nucleotides match TRBD2. The CDR3 DNA follows: TGCGCCAGCAGCCAGGTCGTGGGGTCGCGGGGGGTCTACGAGCAGTACTTC. Amino acid sequence: CASSQVVGSRGVYEQYF.